The clone carrying this TCR beta chain was seen at least ten times. Its antigen is currently unknown. The data originate from a study of T-cell memory formation after mild COVID-19. Study-wide results and caveats: Contracting CD4+ clones were located mainly in CM and EM, and CD8+ clones in EMRA. Clones shrinking from day 15 to 85 showed even CD4/CD8 mixes; later expanders tilted CD4+.

V was trimmed by 0 bases and J by 6 bases, leaving 7 bases between them. The CDR3 is made up of 13 amino acids. Germline CDR1 is SGDLS and CDR2 is YYNGEE. 5'RACE primed at constant segments yielded TCR alpha and TCR beta cDNA libraries bearing sample barcodes and UMIs. TCRdb itself ran the 5' RACE reads through MiXCR, one entry per CDR3 protein. The sample holds about 150,000 distinct CDR3 sequences; roughly a third are singletons and the top ten take around 12%. This sequence joins TRBV9 and TRBJ2-1; no definite D call. This sequence was found in an adult woman who had mild COVID-19 (a few samples of this study predate the infection). Cell type and time point are not known. Material: PBMCs or a T cell subset sorted from them (not recorded which). The CDR3 loop is CASSVDDSNEQFF. The CDR3 region has the DNA TGTGCCAGCAGCGTAGACGATTCCAATGAGCAGTTCTTC.